This T cell receptor (beta chain) was sequenced for a study of glioma-infiltrating T cells after dendritic cell vaccination. Turning to the study itself: Samples are from glioblastoma patients in Phase I and II dendritic cell vaccine trials.

Sequencing was performed with immunoSEQ multiplex PCR; in TCRdb, only in-frame clones are kept and a portion is missing. The sample holds approximately 100,000 clones, 79% seen once. Blood PBMC samples: pre-vaccination, two weeks post third vaccination, and at tumor progression. The CDR3 is 12 residues long. The V gene's germline CDR1 is KGHSH and CDR2 LQKENI. V lost 10 bases and J lost 9, with 13 bases in between. Sequenced here: blood, sampled before dendritic cell vaccination. The J gene is TRBJ1-6, the V gene TRBV18; D uncertain. This clonotype originated in a human donor with glioblastoma. CDR3 sequence reads: CATGESLSPLHF. DNA of the CDR3: TGTGCCACCGGAGAATCTCTTTCACCCCTCCACTTT. The full variable domain, with the rest looked up from reference TRBV18 and TRBJ1-6, is NAGVMQNPRHLVRRRGQEARLRCSPMKGHSHVYWYRQLPEEGLKFMVYLQKENIIDESGMPKERFSAEFPKEGPSILRIQQVVRGDSAAYFCATGESLSPLHFGNGTRLTVT.